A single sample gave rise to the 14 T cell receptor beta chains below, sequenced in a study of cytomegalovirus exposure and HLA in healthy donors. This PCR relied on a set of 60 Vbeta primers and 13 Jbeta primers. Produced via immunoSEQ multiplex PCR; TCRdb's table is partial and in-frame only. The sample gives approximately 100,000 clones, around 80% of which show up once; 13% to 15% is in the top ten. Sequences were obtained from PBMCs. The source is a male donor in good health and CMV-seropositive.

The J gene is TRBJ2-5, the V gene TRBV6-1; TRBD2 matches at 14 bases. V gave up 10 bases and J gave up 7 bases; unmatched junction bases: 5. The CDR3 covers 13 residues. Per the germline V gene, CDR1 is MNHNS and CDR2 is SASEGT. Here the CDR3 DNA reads TGTGCCACAGGGACTAGCGGGGGAAGGACCCAGTACTTC. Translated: CATGTSGGRTQYF.

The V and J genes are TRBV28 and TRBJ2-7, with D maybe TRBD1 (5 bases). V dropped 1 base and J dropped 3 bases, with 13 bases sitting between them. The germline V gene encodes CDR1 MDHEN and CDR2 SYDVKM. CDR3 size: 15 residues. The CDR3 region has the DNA TGTGCCAGCAGTTTATTGGATGGGGCGCTCTACGAGCAGTACTTC. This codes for CASSLLDGALYEQYF.

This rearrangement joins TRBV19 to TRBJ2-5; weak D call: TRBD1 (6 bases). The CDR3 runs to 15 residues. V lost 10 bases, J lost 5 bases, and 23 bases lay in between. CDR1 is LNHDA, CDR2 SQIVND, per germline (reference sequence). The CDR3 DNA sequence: TGTGCCACCGGCATGGGCAGGTCGAGGGGGGAGACCCAGTACTTC. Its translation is CATGMGRSRGETQYF.

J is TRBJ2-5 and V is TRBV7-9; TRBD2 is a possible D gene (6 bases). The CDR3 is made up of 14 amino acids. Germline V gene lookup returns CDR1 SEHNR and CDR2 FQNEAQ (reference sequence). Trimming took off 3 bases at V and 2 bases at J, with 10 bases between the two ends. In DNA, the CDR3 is TGTGCCAGCAGCTTCGGACTACCGCAAGAGACCCAGTACTTC. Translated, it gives CASSFGLPQETQYF.

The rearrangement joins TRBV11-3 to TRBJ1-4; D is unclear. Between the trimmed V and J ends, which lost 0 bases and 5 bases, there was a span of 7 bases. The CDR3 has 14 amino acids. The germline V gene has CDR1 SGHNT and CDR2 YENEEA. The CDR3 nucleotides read TGTGCCAGCAGCTTAGATAGCAGAAATGAAAAACTGTTTTTT. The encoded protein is CASSLDSRNEKLFF.

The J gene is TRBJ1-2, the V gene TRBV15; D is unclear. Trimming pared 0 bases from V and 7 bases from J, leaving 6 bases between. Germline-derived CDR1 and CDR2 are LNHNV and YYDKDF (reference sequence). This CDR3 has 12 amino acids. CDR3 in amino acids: CATSRDQAGYTF. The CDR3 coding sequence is TGTGCCACCAGCAGAGATCAGGCTGGCTACACCTTC.

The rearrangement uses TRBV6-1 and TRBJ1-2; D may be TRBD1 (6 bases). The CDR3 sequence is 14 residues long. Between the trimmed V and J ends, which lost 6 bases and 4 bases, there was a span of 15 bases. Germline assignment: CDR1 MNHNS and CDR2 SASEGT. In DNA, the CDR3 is TGTGCCAGCAGCGACACCGGACAGTCCTATGGCTACACCTTC. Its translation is CASSDTGQSYGYTF.

This CDR3 reads CASSPTTGRTGELFF. Written as DNA, the CDR3 is TGTGCCAGCTCCCCTACGACAGGGAGGACCGGGGAGCTGTTTTTT. This rearrangement joins TRBV18 to TRBJ2-2, with a possible D match to TRBD1 (7 bases). The germline V and J ends were trimmed by 6 bases and 5 bases, with 16 bases remaining between them. The CDR3 sequence is 15 residues long. The germline CDR1 and CDR2 sequences are KGHSH and LQKENI. The full variable domain, in which reference TRBV18 and TRBJ2-2 provide the parts outside the CDR3, is NAGVMQNPRHLVRRRGQEARLRCSPMKGHSHVYWYRQLPEEGLKFMVYLQKENIIDESGMPKERFSAEFPKEGPSILRIQQVVRGDSAAYFCASSPTTGRTGELFFGEGSRLTVL.

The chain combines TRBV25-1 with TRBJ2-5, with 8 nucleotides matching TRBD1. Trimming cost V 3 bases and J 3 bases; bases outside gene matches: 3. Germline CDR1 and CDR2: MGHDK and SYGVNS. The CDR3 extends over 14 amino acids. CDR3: CASSDGTGKETQYF. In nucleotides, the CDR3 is TGTGCCAGCAGTGACGGGACAGGAAAAGAGACCCAGTACTTC.

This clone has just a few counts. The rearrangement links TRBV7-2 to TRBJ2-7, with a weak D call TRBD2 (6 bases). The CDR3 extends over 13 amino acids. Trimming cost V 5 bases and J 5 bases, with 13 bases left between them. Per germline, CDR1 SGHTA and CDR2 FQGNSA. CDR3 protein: CASSGTPGDEQYF. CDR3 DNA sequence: TGTGCCAGCAGCGGGACCCCGGGGGACGAGCAGTACTTC.

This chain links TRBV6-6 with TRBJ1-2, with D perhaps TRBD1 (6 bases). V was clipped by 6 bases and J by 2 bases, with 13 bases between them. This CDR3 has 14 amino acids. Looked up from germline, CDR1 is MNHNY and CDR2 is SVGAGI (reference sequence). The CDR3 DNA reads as TGTGCCAGCAGCCTTAGGACAGAGAACTATGGCTACACCTTC. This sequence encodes CASSLRTENYGYTF.

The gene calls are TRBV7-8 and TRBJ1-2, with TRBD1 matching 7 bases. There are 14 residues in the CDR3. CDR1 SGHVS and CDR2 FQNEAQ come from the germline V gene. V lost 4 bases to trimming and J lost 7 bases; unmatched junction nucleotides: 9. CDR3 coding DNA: TGTGCCAGCAGCTCCCCCGAGACAGGGTTTGGCTACACCTTC. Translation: CASSSPETGFGYTF.

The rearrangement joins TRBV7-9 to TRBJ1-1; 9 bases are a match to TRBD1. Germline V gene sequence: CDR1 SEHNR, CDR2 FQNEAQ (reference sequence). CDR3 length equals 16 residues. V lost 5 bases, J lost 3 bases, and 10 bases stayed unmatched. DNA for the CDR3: TGTGCCAGCAGCAGCTTGGACAGGGGTTTGTACACTGAAGCTTTCTTT. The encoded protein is CASSSLDRGLYTEAFF.

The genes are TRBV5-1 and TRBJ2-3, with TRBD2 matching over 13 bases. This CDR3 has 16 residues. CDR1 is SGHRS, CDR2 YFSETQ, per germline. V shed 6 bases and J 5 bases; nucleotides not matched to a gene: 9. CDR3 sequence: CASNVLAGGREDTQYF. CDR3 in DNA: TGCGCCAGCAACGTACTAGCGGGGGGGCGGGAAGATACGCAGTATTTT.